The entry that follows covers one T cell receptor (beta chain) sequence. This clone was counted between two and nine times. Its target antigen remains unknown. No per-base quality is available; no much larger clone lies one base away. The sample comes from a study of cytomegalovirus exposure and HLA in healthy donors (dated by TCRdb to about 2017). Concerning the study at large: According to a later analysis, one platform produced both the roughly 120 validation repertoires and the approximately 660 repertoires of the first cohort. The study aimed to test whether cataloging public T cell receptors could reveal signatures of past pathogen exposure. Besides the first cohort of approximately 670 subjects, a separate validation cohort made up of over 100 different subjects was used. To predict cytomegalovirus infection status, the study brought together high-throughput TCR immunosequencing, statistical association of individual TCRs with disease status, and machine learning.

Library prep was done by the immunoSEQ multiplex PCR assay. On the study's bioinformatics: A statistical classification framework was developed to diagnose cytomegalovirus status using the catalog of TCR beta chain sequences. The table comes from immuneACCESS by way of TCRdb, which keeps in-frame sequences with V and J called. Part of the clones is missing from these tables; in studies checked, under half for an unresolved V gene and the rest for unknown reasons. The V and J calls and clone size are taken from that table; D and trimming were inferred from the DNA. Recorded for this sample are roughly 150,000 clones; 80% to 90% of them occurred a single time. The top ten constitute about 2.2% of the sample. Ends trimmed: V by 6 bases, J by 4 bases; bases unmatched to a gene: 8. Counted from cysteine to phenylalanine, this CDR3 has 16 amino acids. Only the CDR3 part of the read is kept: 48 bases, read in frame from the first base. Taken from the germline V gene, the CDR1 and CDR2 loops are SNHLY and FYNNEI.

The donors belonged to the validation cohort of roughly 120 subjects, which was separate from the roughly 700-subject first cohort. Broader findings and caveats from the paper: Subsequent analysis determined that TCRs grouped into clusters in the first cohort also showed a tendency toward co-occurrence across the 120 validation repertoires, and approximately 94% of cluster scores exceeded 0. Most TCR sequences were observed very rarely across donors, whereas some public TCRs were present in many individuals. It was suggested by the authors that the approach could potentially be generalized to other disease states and immunological phenotypes. The study gave a list of about 150 TCR beta chains associated with cytomegalovirus. The validation cohort had no HLA typing available for a later analysis, so co-occurrence within that cohort was assessed over all 120 or so repertoires. Cytomegalovirus status was reported to be diagnosed by the classifier with high specificity and sensitivity in both the original and validation cohorts. In vitro tests confirmed that three of the cytomegalovirus-associated TCR beta chains recognize cytomegalovirus antigens.

The TCR comes from a young woman in good health and CMV-seronegative. Recombination linked TRBV2 to TRBJ2-6; TRBD1 matches 8 bases in the middle. The sample taken for sequencing was PBMCs. The CDR3 region reads CASRDREVNGANVLTF. The bases are TGTGCCAGCAGGGACAGGGAGGTGAACGGGGCCAACGTCCTGACTTTC.